This T cell receptor beta chain was documented in a study of tumor-infiltrating lymphocytes in primary liver carcinoma. TCR beta cDNA was reverse-transcribed from about 500 ng of total RNA. The reaction used a constant-region primer and ProtoScript II reverse transcriptase. Libraries for TCR beta were built through three nested multiplex PCR rounds, which together made up a slightly modified ARM-PCR procedure. TRBV1-TRBV30 forward primers and a C-beta reverse primer were used in the first two PCR rounds, which each ran for approximately 10 cycles. TCRdb used MiXCR to reprocess the multiplex PCR reads, holding one entry per CDR3 protein. Altogether 95,000 to 100,000 distinct CDR3 sequences are present, approximately 70% being singletons, with the ten largest covering 10% to 15%. General study results and limits: The difference in top-250-clone fraction between tumors and blood was significant, favoring tumors (p = 0.039). Tumor-adjacent and tumor-blood pairs shared a smaller degree of overlap than tumor region pairs.

With respect to this clonotype: As yet, its antigen is unknown. Germline is not matched at one junction end, which may reflect a read error.

This CDR3 is 12 amino acids long. Germline V gives CDR1 MNHNS, CDR2 SASEGT. Extraction of RNA together with DNA used roughly 20-33 mg of unsorted bulk tissue. The receptor was derived from a woman in her sixties or seventies with primary liver carcinoma and hepatitis B virus infection. Specimen: liver tumor tissue from sampling region 2. As to subset: tumor region T2, inferior pole. The rearrangement links TRBV6-1 to TRBJ2-5, with D uncertain. This CDR3 is CTSSEWRETQYF. CDR3 DNA sequence: TGTACCAGCAGTGAATGGCGAGAGACACAGTACTTC.